Presented here are 12 T cell receptor beta chains from one specimen sequenced in a study of kidney transplant recipient with SARS-CoV-2 infection. Each CDR3 protein gets one entry after TCRdb re-called the reads with MiXCR. The profile shows fewer than 250,000 distinct CDR3 sequences, more than 25% of them singletons. Sequenced material: a blood sample, taken at baseline and on day 111 from a kidney transplant recipient. The receptors derive from a male patient aged 25-45 years who had COVID-19 and was a kidney transplant recipient. Some T cells may have come from the graft donor.

To note about this clonotype: Being one base from a much bigger clone, this may be a read error. The J gene is TRBJ2-1, the V gene TRBV4-2, with D perhaps matching TRBD2 (6 bases). Germline V gene data show CDR1 as LGHNA and CDR2 as YNFKEQ. The V end was cut by 0 bases, the J end by 4 bases, with 13 bases between. This CDR3 has 16 amino acids. The CDR3 spells CASSQDPWEEYNEQFF. As DNA, the CDR3 is TGTGCCAGCAGCCAAGATCCGTGGGAGGAATACAATGAGCAGTTCTTC.

Remarks on this clonotype: One base away lies a much larger clone, so this may be a sequencing read error. The chain uses TRBV6-5 and TRBJ1-6; 9 positions match TRBD1. This CDR3 has 16 amino acids. Germline V lookup: CDR1 MNHEY, CDR2 SVGAGI. V lost 4 bases, J lost 7 bases, and 8 bases stayed unmatched. CDR3 residues: CASSLLGQGVNSPLHF. CDR3 nucleotides: TGTGCCAGCAGTTTATTGGGACAGGGAGTAAATTCACCCCTCCACTTT.

This clonotype was seen at least ten times. The V and J genes are TRBV20-1 and TRBJ1-4, with 11 bases fitting TRBD1. The ends lost 7 bases at V and 1 base at J; junction bases unmatched: 5. CDR1 is DFQATT, CDR2 SNEGSKA, per germline (reference sequence). The CDR3 sequence is 15 residues long. DNA of the CDR3: TGCAGTGTCCGGACAGGGGGCGAAACTAATGAAAAACTGTTTTTT. Translated, it gives CSVRTGGETNEKLFF.

This sequence joins TRBV7-9 and TRBJ2-3, with D possibly being TRBD1 or TRBD2 (5 bases each). There are 13 residues in the CDR3. V was cut by 2 bases and J by 5 bases, with 8 bases left in between. Germline loops: CDR1 SEHNR, CDR2 FQNEAQ (reference sequence). The CDR3 DNA sequence: TGTGCCAGCAGCTTATCGGGGCGAGATACGCAGTATTTT. It yields the protein CASSLSGRDTQYF. The whole variable domain, remainder taken from reference TRBV7-9 and TRBJ2-3, is DTGVSQNPRHKITKRGQNVTFRCDPISEHNRLYWYRQTLGQGPEFLTYFQNEAQLEKSRLLSDRFSAERPKGSFSTLEIQRTEQGDSAMYLCASSLSGRDTQYFGPGTRLTVL.

This chain uses TRBV25-1 with TRBJ2-1, with D possibly matching TRBD2 (6 bases). Between the trimmed V and J ends, which lost 10 bases and 1 base, there was a span of 11 bases. This CDR3 region has 13 residues. Germline V gives CDR1 MGHDK, CDR2 SYGVNS. CDR3 region: CATAAGSYNEQFF. CDR3 bases: TGTGCCACTGCAGCGGGTTCCTACAATGAGCAGTTCTTC.

This clonotype was seen repeatedly, ten times or more. This chain links TRBV5-8 with TRBJ1-2; D gene ambiguous. V shed 7 bases and J shed 4 bases, with 23 bases lying between them. The CDR3 consists of 16 residues. CDR1 and CDR2 (germline): SGHTS, YDEGEE. CDR3 bases: TGTGCCAGCCGGATTATTCATCCACGAAAGACCTATGGCTACACCTTC. It yields the protein CASRIIHPRKTYGYTF. The full variable domain, rest sourced from reference TRBV5-8 and TRBJ1-2, is EAGVTQSPTHLIKTRGQQATLRCSPISGHTSVYWYQQALGLGLQFLLWYDEGEERNRGNFPPRFSGRQFPNYSSELNVNALELEDSALYLCASRIIHPRKTYGYTFGSGTRLTVV.

The table lists this clonotype with many counts. DNA for the CDR3: TGTGCCACCAGTGAGGGGGCTTTGGCTTTCTTT. Translated, it gives CATSEGALAFF. This sequence joins TRBV24-1 and TRBJ1-1; D is possibly TRBD1 (6 bases). Germline lookup yields CDR1 KGHDR and CDR2 SFDVKD. The CDR3 is 11 amino acids. Trimming took 4 bases from V and 11 from J, leaving 10 bases between them.

This clonotype was counted at least ten times. The V gene is TRBV7-9, the J gene TRBJ1-4; maybe TRBD1 (5 bases). Germline-derived CDR1 and CDR2 are SEHNR and FQNEAQ (reference sequence). The CDR3 has 16 residues. The ends were cut back, 3 bases at V and 2 bases at J, with 13 bases in the middle. Written as DNA, the CDR3 is TGTGCCAGCAGCTTGTACGGTGACAGCACTAATGAAAAACTGTTTTTT. Its translation is CASSLYGDSTNEKLFF.

This clonotype came up many times. The rearrangement joins TRBV11-2 to TRBJ1-2, with unresolved D. CDR1 and CDR2 (germline): SGHAT, FQNNGV. The CDR3 is 17 residues long. V was cut by 5 bases and J by 4 bases, with 23 bases left in between. CDR3 DNA: TGTGCCAGCAGCGTAATGAGAACAAGCAGAAAGACCTATGGCTACACCTTC. It is translated as CASSVMRTSRKTYGYTF.

Points on this clonotype: This may arise from a read error, as a much more abundant clone is one base away. The V call is TRBV27, the J call TRBJ2-7; 10 bases line up with TRBD1. Losses at the gene ends were 5 bases for V and 1 base for J; bases not matched to a gene: 8. This CDR3 has 16 amino acids. Germline V gene lookup returns CDR1 MNHEY and CDR2 SMNVEV (reference sequence). The CDR3 DNA reads TGTGCCAGCAGTCGCGACCCGGGACAGGGGTCCTACGAGCAGTACTTC. Translated, it gives CASSRDPGQGSYEQYF.

This clonotype was recorded at least ten times. The chain couples TRBV11-3 to TRBJ1-2; D is ambiguous. The CDR3 consists of 17 residues. Trimming cost V 5 bases and J 4 bases, with 23 bases left between them. The germline CDR1 and CDR2 sequences are SGHNT and YENEEA. CDR3 region: CASSIHCDLGKTYGYTF. The DNA of the CDR3 is TGTGCCAGCAGCATCCATTGCGATCTCGGAAAGACCTATGGCTACACCTTC.

A remark on this clonotype: This may be a read error: a much more frequent sequence differs by one nucleotide. This chain links TRBV5-8 with TRBJ1-2, with no clear D. Germline loops: CDR1 SGHTS, CDR2 YDEGEE. The CDR3 contains 16 residues. CDR3 in amino acids: CTSMWSHPRKTYGYTF. The CDR3 nucleotides read TGTACCAGCATGTGGTCTCATCCACGAAAGACCTATGGCTACACCTTC.